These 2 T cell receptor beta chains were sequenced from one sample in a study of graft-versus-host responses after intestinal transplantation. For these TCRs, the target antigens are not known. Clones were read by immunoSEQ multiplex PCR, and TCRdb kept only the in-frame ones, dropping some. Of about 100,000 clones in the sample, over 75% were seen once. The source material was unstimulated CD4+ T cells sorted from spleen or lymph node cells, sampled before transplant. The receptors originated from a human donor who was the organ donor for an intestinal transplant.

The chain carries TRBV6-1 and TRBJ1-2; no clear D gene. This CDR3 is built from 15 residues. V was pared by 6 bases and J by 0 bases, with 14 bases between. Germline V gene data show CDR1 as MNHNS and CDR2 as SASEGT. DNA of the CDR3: TGTGCCAGCAGCCCCAATTGGCGGACTAACTATGGCTACACCTTC. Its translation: CASSPNWRTNYGYTF.

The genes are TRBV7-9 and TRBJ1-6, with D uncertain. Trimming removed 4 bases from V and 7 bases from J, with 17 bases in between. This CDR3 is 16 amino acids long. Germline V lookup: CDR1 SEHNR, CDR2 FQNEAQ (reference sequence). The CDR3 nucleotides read TGTGCCAGCAGCTGGGCAGCACCAAGAGGGAATTCACCCCTCCACTTT. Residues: CASSWAAPRGNSPLHF.